The rows below give T cell receptor beta chains drawn from one sample of a study of T-cell memory formation after mild COVID-19. TCRdb analysed the 5' RACE reads with MiXCR anew, one entry per CDR3 protein. The sample has 350,000 to 400,000 distinct CDR3 sequences; roughly 20% are singletons. The sequenced material came from PBMCs or a T cell subset sorted from them (not recorded which). The receptor set was obtained from an adult woman who had mild COVID-19 (a few samples of this study predate the infection). Cell type and time point are not known. The CDR3 runs from the conserved cysteine through the conserved F or W. D genes are given only for firm matches. The size entry is marked missing in some rows and otherwise reads once, few, many or a size class.

v_call	clone_size	j_call	d_call	cdr3_nt	cdr3_aa
TRBV5-4	-	TRBJ1-1	-	TGTGCCAGCAGCTTCGTGGGGGGAGACACTGAAGCTTTCTTT	CASSFVGGDTEAFF
TRBV24-1	-	TRBJ1-5	-	TGTGCCACCAGTGATTTGGGGGGTAAGACCCAGCATTTT	CATSDLGGKTQHF
TRBV11-2	few	TRBJ2-3	-	TGTGCCAGCACCTTCAGCACAGATACGCAGTATTTT	CASTFSTDTQYF
TRBV29-1	-	TRBJ2-1	TRBD2	TGCAGCGTTGGACGGCAGGGAGGGCATGAGCAGTTCTTC	CSVGRQGGHEQFF
TRBV29-1	few	TRBJ2-2	-	TGCAGCGTTGAAAGGGCCGGGGAGCTGTTTTTT	CSVERAGELFF
TRBV11-2	few	TRBJ2-3	-	TGTGCCAGCAGCCATGCCGGCACAGATACGCAGTATTTT	CASSHAGTDTQYF
TRBV12-3/TRBV12-4	few	TRBJ2-1	-	TGTGCCAGCAGTCCCTTGTTATTGGGGGCGAATGAGCAGTTCTTC	CASSPLLLGANEQFF
TRBV20-1	many	TRBJ2-3	TRBD2	TGCAGTGTCCGTAGCGGGAGGGATACGCAGTATTTT	CSVRSGRDTQYF
TRBV9	-	TRBJ2-1	-	TGTGCCAGCGGAGGGACTCGGAGTGACAATGAGCAGTTCTTC	CASGGTRSDNEQFF
TRBV5-1	few	TRBJ2-7	TRBD2	TGCGCCAGCAGCTTGGCGGGGGGAACGTCCGAGCAGTACTTC	CASSLAGGTSEQYF
TRBV7-2	few	TRBJ1-5	TRBD1	TGTGCCAGCAGCAGAAGACAGGGGAGCAATCAGCCCCAGCATTTT	CASSRRQGSNQPQHF
TRBV18	few	TRBJ2-1	-	TGTGCCAGCTCACTGTCGACAGGTAACAATGAGCAGTTCTTC	CASSLSTGNNEQFF
TRBV19	few	TRBJ1-1	-	TGTGCCAGTGCCCTCGTGACGGACGGAGAAAACACTGAAGCTTTCTTT	CASALVTDGENTEAFF
TRBV29-1	-	TRBJ2-1	-	TGCAGCGCCATGAGCTTGGGCTCCTACAATGAGCAGTTCTTC	CSAMSLGSYNEQFF
TRBV27	few	TRBJ2-5	TRBD2	TGTGCCAGCAGCGAGCGACTAGCGGGGGGGCAAGAGACCCAGTACTTC	CASSERLAGGQETQYF
TRBV5-1	few	TRBJ1-2	-	TGCGCCAGCAGCTTGCGATTCGGTCCCAACTATGGCTACACCTTC	CASSLRFGPNYGYTF
TRBV29-1	few	TRBJ2-1	-	TGCAGCGTTGTGAGGCAGGGAGCCAACAATGAGCAGTTCTTC	CSVVRQGANNEQFF
TRBV6-2/TRBV6-3	-	TRBJ2-1	TRBD2	TGTGCCAGCAGTTACGTGGCTAGCGGGTTTCCGAACTCAGAGGACTACAATGAGCAGTTCTTC	CASSYVASGFPNSEDYNEQFF
TRBV5-1	-	TRBJ1-6	-	TGCGCCAGCAGCTTGGAGGGTAGCTCCTATAATTCACCCCTCCACTTT	CASSLEGSSYNSPLHF
TRBV11-2	-	TRBJ1-1	-	TGTGCCAGCAGCTTAGTGGGCCAAGGAGCCCATAACACTGAAGCTTTCTTT	CASSLVGQGAHNTEAFF
TRBV18	-	TRBJ2-2	-	TGTGCCAGCTCACCACGGCCGGGATCGAACACCGGGGAGCTGTTTTTT	CASSPRPGSNTGELFF
TRBV12-3/TRBV12-4	few	TRBJ2-1	TRBD2	TGTGCCAGCAGCCCATGGGCGGGGGGGCCCTACAATGAGCAGTTCTTC	CASSPWAGGPYNEQFF
TRBV29-1	-	TRBJ2-5	TRBD1	TGCAGCGTTGAAGGGGGACAGTTTTTCCAAGAGACCCAGTACTTC	CSVEGGQFFQETQYF